The next 29 T cell receptor beta chains were all read from a single sample in a study of cytomegalovirus exposure and HLA in healthy donors. Primers: 60 Vbeta forward and 13 Jbeta reverse. Libraries were prepared by immunoSEQ multiplex PCR; TCRdb keeps only in-frame clonotypes and omits some of them. This sample's table has 140,000 to 150,000 clones. The sample taken for sequencing was PBMCs. The receptors were sampled from a male donor in good health and CMV-seronegative.

The chain recombines TRBV18 with TRBJ2-7; 7 bases map to TRBD2. Germline assignment: CDR1 KGHSH and CDR2 LQKENI. V dropped 2 bases and J dropped 5; count of bases not matched to a gene: 6. The CDR3 consists of 14 residues. The CDR3 sequence is CASSPGLGGDEQYF. DNA for the CDR3: TGTGCCAGCTCACCAGGGCTGGGAGGGGACGAGCAGTACTTC.

The chain employs TRBV9 and TRBJ2-7, with 8 bases that match TRBD2. The CDR3 has 14 residues. Germline CDR1 SGDLS, CDR2 YYNGEE. V shed 2 bases and J 6 bases; nucleotides not matched to a gene: 7. The chain's CDR3 is CASSVDGTRREQYF. In DNA form, the CDR3 reads TGTGCCAGCAGCGTGGACGGGACTAGGCGCGAGCAGTACTTC.

The chain is built from TRBV6-6 and TRBJ1-1, with D perhaps TRBD1 (5 bases). This CDR3 region has 13 residues. V dropped 2 bases and J dropped 4 bases, with 8 bases sitting between them. CDR1 is MNHNY and CDR2 is SVGAGI in the germline V gene (reference sequence). For the CDR3, the DNA is TGTGCCAGCAGTTACATGGGGGGCACTGAAGCTTTCTTT. It codes for CASSYMGGTEAFF.

The V call is TRBV7-8, the J call TRBJ2-1, with D perhaps TRBD2 (6 bases). Trimming pared 4 bases from V and 0 bases from J, leaving 13 bases between. Germline V CDR1 and CDR2: SGHVS, FQNEAQ. CDR3 length equals 16 residues. CDR3: CASSYRWGDSYNEQFF. In nucleotides, the CDR3 is TGTGCCAGCAGCTACCGGTGGGGGGACTCCTACAATGAGCAGTTCTTC. The whole variable domain, filled in from reference TRBV7-8 and TRBJ2-1, reads GAGVSQSPRYKVAKRGQDVALRCDPISGHVSLFWYQQALGQGPEFLTYFQNEAQLDKSGLPSDRFFAERPEGSVSTLKIQRTQQEDSAVYLCASSYRWGDSYNEQFFGPGTRLTVL.

To note about this clone: The sample holds other DNA sequences that translate to the same CDR3. V gene TRBV4-2 combines with J gene TRBJ1-2, with 10 bases lining up with TRBD1. CDR3 length equals 13 residues. Germline-derived CDR1 and CDR2 are LGHNA and YNFKEQ. V dropped 8 bases and J dropped 6; count of bases not matched to a gene: 6. The CDR3 nucleotides read TGTGCCAGCGGGACAGGGGAGAGAGATGGCTACACCTTC. Protein sequence: CASGTGERDGYTF.

In nucleotides, the CDR3 is TGTGCCAGCAGATTCCAGGGACAAACCTTCAACGAGCAGTACTTC. Its translation is CASRFQGQTFNEQYF. J is TRBJ2-7 and V is TRBV7-2, with D perhaps matching TRBD1 (6 bases). V lost 6 bases and J 5 bases, leaving 20 bases between the germline ends. Per the germline V gene, CDR1 is SGHTA and CDR2 is FQGNSA. The CDR3 has 15 residues.

V usage is TRBV5-1 and J usage is TRBJ1-1; D is perhaps TRBD1 (6 bases). This CDR3 has 13 amino acids. Germline CDR1 SGHRS, CDR2 YFSETQ. Trimming took 1 base from V and 9 from J, leaving 13 bases between them. CDR3: CASSLSGHLKAFF. As DNA, the CDR3 is TGCGCCAGCAGCTTGTCGGGACATCTAAAAGCTTTCTTT.

The rearrangement links TRBV7-9 to TRBJ1-2; TRBD1 matches 7 bases. V was pared by 6 bases and J by 8 bases, with 12 bases of the junction left unmatched. CDR1 and CDR2 (germline): SEHNR, FQNEAQ (reference sequence). The CDR3 has 14 residues. For the CDR3, the DNA is TGTGCCAGCAGGGGCGAGAACAGGGGCTACGGCTACACCTTC. Amino acids: CASRGENRGYGYTF. Variable domain in full (rest from reference TRBV7-9 and TRBJ1-2): DTGVSQNPRHKITKRGQNVTFRCDPISEHNRLYWYRQTLGQGPEFLTYFQNEAQLEKSRLLSDRFSAERPKGSFSTLEIQRTEQGDSAMYLCASRGENRGYGYTFGSGTRLTVV.

The chain uses TRBV30 and TRBJ2-7; TRBD2 matches at 7 bases. Germline V gene lookup returns CDR1 GTSNPN and CDR2 SVGIG (reference sequence). This CDR3 comprises 12 residues. Trimming cost V 4 bases and J 0 bases; bases outside gene matches: 0. CDR3 bases: TGTGCCTGGACTAGCGGCTCCTACGAGCAGTACTTC. This gives the protein CAWTSGSYEQYF.

The chain links TRBV5-1 to TRBJ2-1; 9 bases fit TRBD2. The J segment lost 1 base and the V segment lost 0 bases, leaving 8 bases of the junction unmatched. The CDR3 spans 18 residues. Germline CDR1 reads SGHRS; CDR2 reads YFSETQ. The CDR3 region is CASSLALGAGGSYNEQFF. The CDR3 DNA follows: TGCGCCAGCAGCTTGGCCCTCGGGGCGGGAGGGTCCTACAATGAGCAGTTCTTC. Filled out from reference TRBV5-1 and TRBJ2-1, the complete variable domain reads KAGVTQTPRYLIKTRGQQVTLSCSPISGHRSVSWYQQTPGQGLQFLFEYFSETQRNKGNFPGRFSGRQFSNSRSEMNVSTLELGDSALYLCASSLALGAGGSYNEQFFGPGTRLTVL.

The J gene is TRBJ1-1, the V gene TRBV28; no firm D call. V lost 4 bases, J lost 7 bases, and 7 bases lay in between. The CDR3 spans 11 residues. The V gene's germline CDR1 is MDHEN and CDR2 SYDVKM. Written as DNA, the CDR3 is TGTGCCAGCAGTTACCTATATGAAGCTTTCTTT. Protein sequence: CASSYLYEAFF.

This rearrangement joins TRBV28 to TRBJ2-7, with D perhaps TRBD2 (6 bases). Germline assignment: CDR1 MDHEN and CDR2 SYDVKM. V gave up 6 bases and J gave up 4 bases, with 7 bases separating them. This CDR3 contains 11 residues. The CDR3: CASRGGYEQYF. In DNA form, the CDR3 reads TGTGCCAGCAGGGGGGGATACGAGCAGTACTTC.

The genes are TRBV6-5 and TRBJ1-5; no firm D call. V was clipped by 2 bases and J by 7 bases, with 9 bases between them. Germline V lookup: CDR1 MNHEY, CDR2 SVGAGI. The CDR3 runs 13 residues. CDR3: CASSYVAGQPQHF. CDR3 DNA sequence: TGTGCCAGCAGTTACGTGGCCGGGCAGCCCCAGCATTTT.

The rearrangement joins TRBV10-3 to TRBJ2-7, with 7 bases lining up with TRBD2. Germline V lookup: CDR1 ENHRY, CDR2 SYGVKD. V trimming: 10 bases; J trimming: 3 bases; junction bases outside the gene matches: 6. The CDR3 has 12 residues. CDR3 bases: TGTGCCACCGGACTAGTCAGCTACGAGCAGTACTTC. This codes for CATGLVSYEQYF.

The V gene is TRBV7-8, the J gene TRBJ2-1, with 9 positions matching TRBD2. V dropped 7 bases and J dropped 3; count of bases not matched to a gene: 7. This CDR3 spans 15 amino acids. Germline V CDR1 and CDR2: SGHVS, FQNEAQ. CDR3: CASITGLASYNEQFF. The CDR3, as DNA: TGTGCCAGCATCACGGGACTAGCCAGCTACAATGAGCAGTTCTTC.

The J gene is TRBJ2-5, the V gene TRBV18; D remains ambiguous. This CDR3 is built from 13 residues. The V end lost 3 bases, the J end lost 5 bases, and 10 bases lay between the germline ends. The germline gives CDR1 KGHSH, CDR2 LQKENI. CDR3 in amino acids: CASSPPSLETQYF. The CDR3 coding sequence is TGTGCCAGCTCACCCCCGAGTTTGGAGACCCAGTACTTC.

The rearrangement links TRBV9 to TRBJ1-2; no reliable D call. Per the germline V gene, CDR1 is SGDLS and CDR2 is YYNGEE. The CDR3 is 14 amino acids. Trimming took off 4 bases at V and 4 bases at J, with 14 bases between the two ends. In DNA, the CDR3 is TGTGCCAGCAGCCTGACGGGGAACGCCTATGGCTACACCTTC. Its translation: CASSLTGNAYGYTF.

J is TRBJ2-1 and V is TRBV11-1; no reliable D call. Trimming removed 4 bases at V and 0 bases at J, with 7 bases between. The CDR3 has 14 residues. Germline V gives CDR1 SGHAT, CDR2 FQDESV (reference sequence). CDR3 coding DNA: TGTGCCAGCAGCTATTCGAGCTCCTACAATGAGCAGTTCTTC. Protein sequence: CASSYSSSYNEQFF. The full variable domain, completed using reference TRBV11-1 and TRBJ2-1, is EAEVAQSPRYKITEKSQAVAFWCDPISGHATLYWYRQILGQGPELLVQFQDESVVDDSQLPKDRFSAERLKGVDSTLKIQPAELGDSAMYLCASSYSSSYNEQFFGPGTRLTVL.

The J gene is TRBJ1-5, the V gene TRBV27, with D maybe TRBD1 (6 bases). The CDR3 runs to 14 residues. CDR1 and CDR2 from the germline V gene are MNHEY and SMNVEV (reference sequence). The V and J ends lost 6 bases and 1 base respectively, with 10 bases between them. This chain's CDR3 is CASSITGSNQPQHF. The CDR3 coding sequence is TGTGCCAGCAGCATTACAGGGAGCAATCAGCCCCAGCATTTT.

The chain couples TRBV5-4 to TRBJ2-7, with 11 bases aligning to TRBD2. The trim removed 4 bases at V and 4 bases at J, leaving 7 bases unmatched. This CDR3 contains 15 residues. CDR1 is SGHNT, CDR2 YYREEE, per germline (reference sequence). The CDR3 is CASSRSGTSGYEQYF. The CDR3 DNA sequence: TGTGCCAGCAGCCGATCCGGGACTAGCGGTTACGAGCAGTACTTC.

The chain joins TRBV4-1 to TRBJ2-7; D is perhaps TRBD1 (5 bases). Trimming took off 3 bases at V and 3 bases at J, with 15 bases between the two ends. The germline CDR1 and CDR2 sequences are MGHRA and YSYEKL. The length of the CDR3 is 15 residues. The CDR3 region has the DNA TGCGCCAGCAGCCAGGGTAGCAGGGTGGGCTACGAGCAGTACTTC. Encoded protein: CASSQGSRVGYEQYF.

V usage is TRBV7-3 and J usage is TRBJ2-5; TRBD2 aligns across 7 bases. CDR3 length equals 13 residues. Germline V gives CDR1 SGHTA, CDR2 FQGTGA. The J segment lost 4 bases and the V segment lost 3 bases, leaving 2 bases of the junction unmatched. The CDR3 bases are TGTGCCAGCAGCTTCGGGGGGATAGAGACCCAGTACTTC. This codes for CASSFGGIETQYF.

The rearrangement joins TRBV14 to TRBJ2-5; D is perhaps TRBD2 (6 bases). Germline CDR1 SGHDN, CDR2 FVKESK. V lost 1 base and J lost 2, with 11 bases in between. This CDR3 contains 15 residues. The CDR3 is CASSQGTTRQETQYF. The CDR3 DNA is TGTGCCAGCAGCCAAGGGACTACTCGACAAGAGACCCAGTACTTC. The whole variable domain, filled in from reference TRBV14 and TRBJ2-5, reads EAGVTQFPSHSVIEKGQTVTLRCDPISGHDNLYWYRRVMGKEIKFLLHFVKESKQDESGMPNNRFLAERTGGTYSTLKVQPAELEDSGVYFCASSQGTTRQETQYFGPGTRLLVL.

The chain has TRBV5-1 and TRBJ2-5, with TRBD1 as a possible D gene (6 bases). Germline V gene lookup returns CDR1 SGHRS and CDR2 YFSETQ. This CDR3 is built from 14 residues. V dropped 4 bases and J dropped 2 bases, with 12 bases sitting between them. For the CDR3, the DNA is TGCGCCAGCAGCCAAGGACAGACTCAAGAGACCCAGTACTTC. Encoded protein: CASSQGQTQETQYF.

The genes are TRBV18 and TRBJ1-5, with D unclear. Germline assignment: CDR1 KGHSH and CDR2 LQKENI. The CDR3 is 16 residues long. Trimming left V 6 bases short and J 3 bases short, with 18 bases between. The CDR3 is CASSPREGFINQPQHF. CDR3 in DNA: TGTGCCAGCTCCCCTCGGGAGGGATTCATCAATCAGCCCCAGCATTTT.

The V gene is TRBV11-3, the J gene TRBJ1-1, with D uncertain. The germline CDR1 and CDR2 sequences are SGHNT and YENEEA. The V end was cut by 0 bases, the J end by 0 bases, with 2 bases between. There are 13 residues in the CDR3. The CDR3 protein is CASSLDMNTEAFF. The CDR3, as DNA: TGTGCCAGCAGCTTAGACATGAACACTGAAGCTTTCTTT.

The chain has TRBV6-1 and TRBJ1-1; no definite D call. Trimming took 6 bases from V and 1 from J, leaving 12 bases between them. CDR3 length: 14 residues. Per the germline V gene, CDR1 is MNHNS and CDR2 is SASEGT. The CDR3 sequence is CASSLSEENTEAFF. The CDR3 DNA sequence: TGTGCCAGCAGCCTTTCGGAGGAGAACACTGAAGCTTTCTTT.

The chain recombines TRBV7-3 with TRBJ1-1, with TRBD1 identical over 7 bases. Germline-derived CDR1 and CDR2 are SGHTA and FQGTGA. The CDR3 is 14 residues long. The junction had 6 bases not matched to a gene; V was cut back by 4 bases and J by 4 bases. CDR3 protein: CASSSQGRGTEAFF. In DNA form, the CDR3 reads TGTGCCAGCAGCTCACAGGGGCGGGGCACTGAAGCTTTCTTT. The full variable domain, completed using reference TRBV7-3 and TRBJ1-1, is GAGVSQTPSNKVTEKGKYVELRCDPISGHTALYWYRQSLGQGPEFLIYFQGTGAADDSGLPNDRFFAVRPEGSVSTLKIQRTERGDSAVYLCASSSQGRGTEAFFGQGTRLTVV.

The CDR3 reads CASSPLGGSMNVDTQYF. CDR3 nucleotides: TGTGCCAGCAGTCCCCTCGGGGGTAGCATGAATGTGGATACGCAGTATTTT. The rearrangement links TRBV28 to TRBJ2-3; maybe TRBD2 (6 bases). The CDR3 covers 17 residues. CDR1 is MDHEN and CDR2 is SYDVKM in the germline V gene. Trimming took off 5 bases at V and 6 bases at J, with 24 bases between the two ends.